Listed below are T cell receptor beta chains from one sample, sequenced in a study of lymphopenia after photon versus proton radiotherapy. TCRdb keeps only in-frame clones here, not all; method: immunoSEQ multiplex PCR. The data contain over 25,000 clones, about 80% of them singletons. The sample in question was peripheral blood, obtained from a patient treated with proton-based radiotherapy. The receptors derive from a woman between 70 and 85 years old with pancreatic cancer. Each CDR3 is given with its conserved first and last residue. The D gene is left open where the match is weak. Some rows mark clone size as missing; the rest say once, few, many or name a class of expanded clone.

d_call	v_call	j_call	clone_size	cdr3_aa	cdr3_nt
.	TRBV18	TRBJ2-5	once	CASSPPDSQETQYF	TGTGCCAGCTCACCTCCGGACAGCCAAGAGACCCAGTACTTC
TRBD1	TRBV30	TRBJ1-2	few	CAWGQGTNYGYTF	TGTGCCTGGGGACAGGGAACTAACTATGGCTACACCTTC
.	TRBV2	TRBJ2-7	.	CASGVRGGYASYEQYF	TGTGCCAGCGGAGTGAGGGGGGGGTACGCCTCCTACGAGCAGTACTTC
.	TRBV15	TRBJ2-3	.	CATSTIRTGTDTQYF	TGTGCCACCAGCACTATTCGGACGGGCACAGATACGCAGTATTTT
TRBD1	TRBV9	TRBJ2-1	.	CASSVALPGGNEQFF	TGTGCCAGCAGCGTAGCGCTCCCAGGGGGCAATGAGCAGTTCTTC
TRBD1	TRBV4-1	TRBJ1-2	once	CASSQGSQGVGGVVMGGYTF	TGCGCCAGCAGCCAAGGCTCACAGGGGGTAGGAGGTGTCGTTATGGGTGGCTACACCTTC
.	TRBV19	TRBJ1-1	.	CASSSHGAGTEAFF	TGTGCCAGTAGCTCTCACGGGGCGGGCACTGAAGCTTTCTTT
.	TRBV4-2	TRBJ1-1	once	CASSHDPNTEAFF	TGTGCCAGCAGCCATGATCCGAACACTGAAGCTTTCTTT
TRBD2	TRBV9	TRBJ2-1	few	CASSVGLAVTYNEQFF	TGTGCCAGCAGCGTAGGACTAGCGGTAACCTACAATGAGCAGTTCTTC
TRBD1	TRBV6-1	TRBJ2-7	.	CASKWDREGYEQYF	TGTGCCAGCAAGTGGGACAGGGAGGGTTACGAGCAGTACTTC
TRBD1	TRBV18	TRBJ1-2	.	CASSPEQGKGYTF	TGTGCCAGCTCACCAGAACAGGGGAAAGGCTACACCTTC
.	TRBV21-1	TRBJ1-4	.	CASSPKVSGEKKTNEKLFF	TGTGCCAGCAGCCCAAAAGTTTCCGGGGAGAAGAAGACTAATGAAAAACTGTTTTTT
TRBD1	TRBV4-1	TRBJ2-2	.	CASSQNRGRFTGELFF	TGCGCCAGCAGCCAGAACAGGGGGCGATTCACCGGGGAGCTGTTTTTT
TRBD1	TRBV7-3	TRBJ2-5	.	CASALGSGGQETQYF	TGTGCCAGCGCTTTGGGGTCAGGGGGCCAAGAGACCCAGTACTTC
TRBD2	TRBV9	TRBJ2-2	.	CASSVETSGNTGELFF	TGTGCCAGCAGCGTAGAAACTAGCGGTAACACCGGGGAGCTGTTTTTT
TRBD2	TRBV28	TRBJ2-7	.	CASESGQGTGGGRLPQYF	TGTGCCAGCGAGTCAGGGCAGGGCACCGGCGGGGGTCGCCTACCGCAGTACTTC
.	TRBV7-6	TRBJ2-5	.	CASSLQERQETQYF	TGTGCCAGCAGCTTACAAGAGCGTCAAGAGACCCAGTACTTC
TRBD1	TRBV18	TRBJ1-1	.	CASSPFLLGRDRDLPAFF	TGTGCCAGCTCACCATTTCTCTTGGGACGGGACAGGGACCTTCCCGCTTTCTTT
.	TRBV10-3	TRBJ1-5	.	CAISESRQGNQPQHF	TGTGCCATCAGTGAGTCCCGGCAGGGCAATCAGCCCCAGCATTTT
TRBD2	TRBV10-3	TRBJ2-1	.	CAIMKTSGTYNEQFF	TGTGCCATCATGAAAACTAGCGGGACCTACAATGAGCAGTTCTTC
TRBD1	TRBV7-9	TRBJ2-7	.	CASRRSGTGRTYEQYF	TGTGCCAGCAGGCGTTCCGGGACAGGAAGGACCTACGAGCAGTACTTC
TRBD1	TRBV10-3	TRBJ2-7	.	CAISDTQLGQGPLEQYF	TGTGCCATCAGCGATACCCAACTAGGACAGGGGCCCCTCGAGCAGTACTTC
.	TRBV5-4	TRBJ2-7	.	CASSLAPGTRTYEQYF	TGTGCCAGCAGCTTGGCCCCCGGGACAAGGACCTACGAGCAGTACTTC
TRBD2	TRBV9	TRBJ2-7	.	CASSVGSGRLGDEQYF	TGTGCCAGCAGCGTGGGAAGCGGGAGGTTGGGAGACGAGCAGTACTTC
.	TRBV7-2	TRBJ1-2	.	CASSFISGGSNYGYTF	TGTGCCAGCAGCTTTATCTCCGGCGGATCTAACTATGGCTACACCTTC
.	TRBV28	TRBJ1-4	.	CASSTTIGREKLFF	TGTGCCAGCAGTACCACGATCGGCAGGGAAAAACTGTTTTTT
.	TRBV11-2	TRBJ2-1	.	CASSLGSLLGSYNEQFF	TGTGCCAGCAGCTTAGGGTCGTTACTCGGCTCCTACAATGAGCAGTTCTTC
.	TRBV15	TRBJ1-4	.	CATSRYATNEKLFF	TGTGCCACCAGCAGGTACGCGACTAATGAAAAACTGTTTTTT
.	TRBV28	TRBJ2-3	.	CASSSTGGSTDTQYF	TGTGCCAGCAGTTCCACTGGGGGAAGCACAGATACGCAGTATTTT
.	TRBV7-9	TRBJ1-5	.	CASSLDGYSNQPQHF	TGTGCCAGCAGCTTAGACGGCTATAGCAATCAGCCCCAGCATTTT
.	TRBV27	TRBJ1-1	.	CASSPRGPDEAFF	TGTGCCAGCAGTCCTCGGGGGCCTGATGAAGCTTTCTTT
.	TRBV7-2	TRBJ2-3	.	CASSLNARGTDTQYF	TGTGCCAGCAGCTTAAATGCCAGGGGAACAGATACGCAGTATTTT
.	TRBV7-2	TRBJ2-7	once	CASSAQTGYEQYF	TGTGCCAGCAGCGCGCAGACTGGGTACGAGCAGTACTTC
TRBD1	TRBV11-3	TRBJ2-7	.	CASSDVPGQVSSEQYF	TGTGCCAGCAGCGACGTGCCGGGACAGGTTTCCTCCGAGCAGTACTTC
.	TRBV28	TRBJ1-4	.	CASAAWQATNEKLFF	TGTGCCAGCGCGGCGTGGCAGGCAACTAATGAAAAACTGTTTTTT
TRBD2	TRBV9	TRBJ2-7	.	CASSVGREGGYEQYF	TGTGCCAGCAGCGTAGGACGGGAGGGCGGGTACGAGCAGTACTTC
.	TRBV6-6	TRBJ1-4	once	CASSQPNEKLFF	TGTGCCAGCAGTCAGCCTAATGAAAAACTGTTTTTT
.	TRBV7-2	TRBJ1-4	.	CASSLVEGANEKLFF	TGTGCCAGCAGCTTAGTTGAGGGGGCTAATGAAAAACTGTTTTTT
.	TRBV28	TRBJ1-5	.	CASSSPGRGEQNQPQHF	TGTGCCAGCAGTTCACCCGGAAGGGGGGAGCAAAATCAGCCCCAGCATTTT
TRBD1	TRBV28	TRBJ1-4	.	CASSSPRTGGYEKLFF	TGTGCCAGCAGTTCCCCTCGAACAGGGGGGTACGAAAAACTGTTTTTT
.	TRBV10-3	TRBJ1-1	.	CAISVVNRNTEAFF	TGTGCCATCAGCGTGGTTAACAGGAACACTGAAGCTTTCTTT
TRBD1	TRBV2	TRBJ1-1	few	CASSQRTGNTEAFF	TGTGCCAGCAGTCAGAGGACAGGGAACACTGAAGCTTTCTTT
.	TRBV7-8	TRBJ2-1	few	CASSLVFEQFF	TGTGCCAGCAGCTTAGTGTTCGAGCAGTTCTTC
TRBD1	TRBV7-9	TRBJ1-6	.	CASSLDRVLSPLHF	TGTGCCAGCAGCCTGGACAGGGTTTTATCACCCCTCCACTTT
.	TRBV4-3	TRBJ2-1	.	CASSQDTSSYNEQFF	TGCGCCAGCAGCCAAGACACCAGCTCCTACAATGAGCAGTTCTTC
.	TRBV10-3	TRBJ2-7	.	CASTRANSYEQYF	TGTGCCAGCACCAGGGCAAACTCCTACGAGCAGTACTTC
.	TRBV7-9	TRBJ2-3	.	CASRAGDTQYF	TGTGCCAGCAGGGCGGGGGATACGCAGTATTTT
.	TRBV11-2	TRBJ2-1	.	CASSPLGEQFF	TGTGCCAGCAGCCCTTTGGGGGAGCAGTTCTTC
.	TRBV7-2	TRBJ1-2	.	CASKQGIYGYTF	TGTGCCAGCAAACAGGGCATCTATGGCTACACCTTC
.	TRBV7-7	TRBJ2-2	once	CASSLAEGLGELFF	TGTGCTAGCAGCTTAGCGGAAGGACTCGGGGAGCTGTTTTTT